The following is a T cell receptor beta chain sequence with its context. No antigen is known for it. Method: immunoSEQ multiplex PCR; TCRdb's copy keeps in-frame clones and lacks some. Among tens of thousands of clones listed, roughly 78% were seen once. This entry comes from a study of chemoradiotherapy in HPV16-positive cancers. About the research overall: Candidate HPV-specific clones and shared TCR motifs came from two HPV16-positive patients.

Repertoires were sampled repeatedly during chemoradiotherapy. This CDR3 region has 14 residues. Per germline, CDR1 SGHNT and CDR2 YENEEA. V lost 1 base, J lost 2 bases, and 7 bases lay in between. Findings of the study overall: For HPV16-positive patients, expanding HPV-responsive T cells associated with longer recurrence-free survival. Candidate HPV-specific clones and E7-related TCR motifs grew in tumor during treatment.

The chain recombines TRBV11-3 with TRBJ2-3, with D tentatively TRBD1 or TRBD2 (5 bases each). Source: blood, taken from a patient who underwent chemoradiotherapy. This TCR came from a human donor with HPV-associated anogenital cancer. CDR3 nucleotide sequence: TGTGCCAGCAGCTTAGGGGGGAACACAGATACGCAGTATTTT. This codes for CASSLGGNTDTQYF. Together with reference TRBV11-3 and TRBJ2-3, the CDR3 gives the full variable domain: EAGVVQSPRYKIIEKKQPVAFWCNPISGHNTLYWYLQNLGQGPELLIRYENEEAVDDSQLPKDRFSAERLKGVDSTLKIQPAELGDSAVYLCASSLGGNTDTQYFGPGTRLTVL.